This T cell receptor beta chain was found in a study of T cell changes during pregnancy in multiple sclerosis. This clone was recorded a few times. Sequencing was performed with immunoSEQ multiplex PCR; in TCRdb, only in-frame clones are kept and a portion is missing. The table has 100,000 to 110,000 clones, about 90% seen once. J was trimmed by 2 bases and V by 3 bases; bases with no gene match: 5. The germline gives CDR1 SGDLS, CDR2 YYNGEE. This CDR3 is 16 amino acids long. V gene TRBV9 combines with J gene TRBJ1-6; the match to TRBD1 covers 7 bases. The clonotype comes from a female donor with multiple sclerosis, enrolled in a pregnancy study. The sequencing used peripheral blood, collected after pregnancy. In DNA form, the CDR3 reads TGTGCCAGCAGCGCTCGGACAGGCCCCTATAATTCACCCCTCCACTTT. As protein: CASSARTGPYNSPLHF.